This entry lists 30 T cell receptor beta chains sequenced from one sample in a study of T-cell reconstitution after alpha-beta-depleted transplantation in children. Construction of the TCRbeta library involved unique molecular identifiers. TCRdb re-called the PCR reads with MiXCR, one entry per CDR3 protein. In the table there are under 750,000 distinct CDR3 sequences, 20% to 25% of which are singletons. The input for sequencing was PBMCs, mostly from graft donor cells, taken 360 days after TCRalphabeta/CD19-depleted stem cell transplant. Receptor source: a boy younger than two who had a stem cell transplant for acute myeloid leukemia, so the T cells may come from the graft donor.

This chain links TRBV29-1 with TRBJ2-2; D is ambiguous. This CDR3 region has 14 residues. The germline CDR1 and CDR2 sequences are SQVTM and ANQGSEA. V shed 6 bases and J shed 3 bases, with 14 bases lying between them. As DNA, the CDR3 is TGCAGCGTCCGGGTCCTCGCAGACACCGGGGAGCTGTTTTTT. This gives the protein CSVRVLADTGELFF.

The CDR3 coding sequence is TGTGCCAGCAGCTTAGTAAGCGGCAGGGTTGTTTCACCCCTCCACTTT. It specifies CASSLVSGRVVSPLHF. The rearrangement joins TRBV7-2 to TRBJ1-6, with a tentative D call TRBD1 (5 bases). V was cut by 1 base and J by 9 bases, with 16 bases left in between. Germline lookup yields CDR1 SGHTA and CDR2 FQGNSA. The CDR3 is 16 residues long.

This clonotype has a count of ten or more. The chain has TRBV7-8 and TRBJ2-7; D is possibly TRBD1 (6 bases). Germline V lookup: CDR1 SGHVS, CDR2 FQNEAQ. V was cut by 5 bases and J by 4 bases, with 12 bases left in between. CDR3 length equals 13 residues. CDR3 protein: CASSTTGSYEQYF. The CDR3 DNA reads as TGTGCCAGCAGCACGACAGGTTCTTACGAGCAGTACTTC.

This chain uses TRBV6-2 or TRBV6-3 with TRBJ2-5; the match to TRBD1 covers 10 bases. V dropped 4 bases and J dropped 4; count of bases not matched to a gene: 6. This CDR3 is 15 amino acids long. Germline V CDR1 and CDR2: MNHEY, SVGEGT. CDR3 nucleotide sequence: TGTGCCAGCAGTTTGACCGGACAGGGGGGAGAGACCCAGTACTTC. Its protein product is CASSLTGQGGETQYF.

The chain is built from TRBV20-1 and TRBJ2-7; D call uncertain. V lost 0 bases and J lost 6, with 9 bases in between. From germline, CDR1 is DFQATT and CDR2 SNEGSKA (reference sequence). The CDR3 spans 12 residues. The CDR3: CSARDRSAEQYF. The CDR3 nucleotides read TGCAGTGCTAGAGATCGGTCGGCCGAGCAGTACTTC.

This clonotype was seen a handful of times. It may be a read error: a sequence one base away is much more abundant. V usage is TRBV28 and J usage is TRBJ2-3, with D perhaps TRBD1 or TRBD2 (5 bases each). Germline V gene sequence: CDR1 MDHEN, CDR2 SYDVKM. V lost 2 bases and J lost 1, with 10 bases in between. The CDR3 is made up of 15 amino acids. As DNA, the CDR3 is TGTGCCAGCAGTTTAGCGGGCAGGGGCACAGATACGCAGTATTTT. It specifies CASSLAGRGTDTQYF.

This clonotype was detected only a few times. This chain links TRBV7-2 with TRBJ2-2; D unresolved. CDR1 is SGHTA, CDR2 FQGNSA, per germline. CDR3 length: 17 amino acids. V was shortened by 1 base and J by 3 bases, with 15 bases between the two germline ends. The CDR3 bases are TGTGCCAGCAGCTTAGTGTCTATCGGGTGGTACACCGGGGAGCTGTTTTTT. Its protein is CASSLVSIGWYTGELFF.

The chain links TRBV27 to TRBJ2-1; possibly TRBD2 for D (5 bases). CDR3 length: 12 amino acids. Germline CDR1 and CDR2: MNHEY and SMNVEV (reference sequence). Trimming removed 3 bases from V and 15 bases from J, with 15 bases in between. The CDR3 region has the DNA TGTGCCAGCAGTTTGGTCCGGGGTCAGCGGTTCTTC. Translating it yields CASSLVRGQRFF.

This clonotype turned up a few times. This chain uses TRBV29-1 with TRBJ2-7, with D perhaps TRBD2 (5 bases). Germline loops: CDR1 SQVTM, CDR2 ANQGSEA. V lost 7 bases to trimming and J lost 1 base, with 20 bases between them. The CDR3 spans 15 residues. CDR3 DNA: TGCAGCGCCCGAGAGGGTCACTCTGAATCCTACGAGCAGTACTTC. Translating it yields CSAREGHSESYEQYF.

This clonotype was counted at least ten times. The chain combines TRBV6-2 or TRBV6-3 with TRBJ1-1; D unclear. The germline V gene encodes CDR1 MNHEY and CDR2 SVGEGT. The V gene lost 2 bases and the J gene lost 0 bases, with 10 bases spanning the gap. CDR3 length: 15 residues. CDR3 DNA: TGTGCCAGCAGTTACCGGGGAGCTATGAACACTGAAGCTTTCTTT. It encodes CASSYRGAMNTEAFF.

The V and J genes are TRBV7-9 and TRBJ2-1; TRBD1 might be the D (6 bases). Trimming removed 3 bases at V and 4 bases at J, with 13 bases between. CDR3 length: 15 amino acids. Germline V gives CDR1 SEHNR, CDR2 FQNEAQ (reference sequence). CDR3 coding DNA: TGTGCCAGCAGCTTGACAGGTGTCCTTTACAATGAGCAGTTCTTC. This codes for CASSLTGVLYNEQFF.

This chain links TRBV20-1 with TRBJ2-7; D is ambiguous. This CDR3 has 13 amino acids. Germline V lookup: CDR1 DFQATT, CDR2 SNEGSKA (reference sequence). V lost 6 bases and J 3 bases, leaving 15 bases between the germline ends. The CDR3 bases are TGCAGTGCCCGCCCGGACGGTTTCTACGAGCAGTACGTC. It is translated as CSARPDGFYEQYV.

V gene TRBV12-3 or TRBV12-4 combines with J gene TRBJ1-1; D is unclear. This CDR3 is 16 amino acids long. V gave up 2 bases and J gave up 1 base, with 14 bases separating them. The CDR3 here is CASSLRSQAPNTEAFF. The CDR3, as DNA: TGTGCCAGCAGTTTAAGAAGTCAGGCCCCGAACACTGAAGCTTTCTTT.

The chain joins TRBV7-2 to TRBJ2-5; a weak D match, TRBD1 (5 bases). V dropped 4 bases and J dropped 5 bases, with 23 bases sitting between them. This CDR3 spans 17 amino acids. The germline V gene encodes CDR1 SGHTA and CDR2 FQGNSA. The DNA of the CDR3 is TGTGCCAGCAGCTCATACGCGCGGTCCCTGGGGCGGGAGACCCAGTACTTC. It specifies CASSSYARSLGRETQYF.

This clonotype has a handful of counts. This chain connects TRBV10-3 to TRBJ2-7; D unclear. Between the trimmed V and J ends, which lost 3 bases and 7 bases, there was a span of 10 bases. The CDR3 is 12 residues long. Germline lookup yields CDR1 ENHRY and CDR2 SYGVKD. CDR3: CAISDSLPEQYF. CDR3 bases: TGTGCCATCAGTGACAGCCTACCGGAGCAGTACTTC.

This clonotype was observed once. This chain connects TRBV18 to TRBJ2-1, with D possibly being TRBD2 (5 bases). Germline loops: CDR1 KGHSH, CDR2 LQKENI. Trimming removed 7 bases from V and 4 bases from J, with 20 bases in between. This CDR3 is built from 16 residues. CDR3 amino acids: CASFDGEGSPYNEQFF. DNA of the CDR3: TGTGCCAGCTTTGACGGGGAAGGTTCCCCTTACAATGAGCAGTTCTTC.

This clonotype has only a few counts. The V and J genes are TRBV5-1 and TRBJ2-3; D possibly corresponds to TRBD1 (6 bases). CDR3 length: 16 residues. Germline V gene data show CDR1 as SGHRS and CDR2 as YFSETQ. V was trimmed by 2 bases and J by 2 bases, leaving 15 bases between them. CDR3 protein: CASSFRDTKLTDTQYF. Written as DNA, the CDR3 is TGCGCCAGCAGCTTTCGGGACACCAAACTCACAGATACGCAGTATTTT.

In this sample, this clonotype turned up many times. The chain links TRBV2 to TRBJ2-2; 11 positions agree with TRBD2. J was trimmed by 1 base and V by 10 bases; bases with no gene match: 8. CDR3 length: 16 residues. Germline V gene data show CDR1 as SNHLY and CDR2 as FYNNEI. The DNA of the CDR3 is TGTGCCACCCTCCTAGCGGGGGGAAGGAACACCGGGGAGCTGTTTTTT. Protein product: CATLLAGGRNTGELFF.

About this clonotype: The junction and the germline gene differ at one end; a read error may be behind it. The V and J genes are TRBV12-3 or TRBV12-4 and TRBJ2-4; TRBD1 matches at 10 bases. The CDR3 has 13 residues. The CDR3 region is CASSWDRGSRGHF. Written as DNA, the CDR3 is TGTGCCAGCAGTTGGGACAGGGGAAGTCGGGGGCACTTC.

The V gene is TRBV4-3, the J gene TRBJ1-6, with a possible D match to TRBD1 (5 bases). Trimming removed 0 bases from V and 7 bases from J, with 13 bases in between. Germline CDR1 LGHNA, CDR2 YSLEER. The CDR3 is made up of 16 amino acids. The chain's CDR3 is CASSQDPGGGNSPLHF. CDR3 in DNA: TGCGCCAGCAGCCAAGACCCGGGGGGTGGAAATTCACCCCTCCACTTT.

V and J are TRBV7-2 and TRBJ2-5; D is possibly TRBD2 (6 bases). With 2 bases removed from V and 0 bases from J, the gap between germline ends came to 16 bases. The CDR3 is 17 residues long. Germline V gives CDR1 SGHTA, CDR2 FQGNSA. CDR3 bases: TGTGCCAGCAGCTTACCGGGCGGGGAAAAGTACCAAGAGACCCAGTACTTC. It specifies CASSLPGGEKYQETQYF.

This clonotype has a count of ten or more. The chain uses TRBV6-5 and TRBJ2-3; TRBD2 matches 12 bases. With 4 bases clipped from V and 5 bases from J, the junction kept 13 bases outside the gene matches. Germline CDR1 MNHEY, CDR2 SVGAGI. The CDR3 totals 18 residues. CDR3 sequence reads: CASSFSRLAGGMEDTQYF. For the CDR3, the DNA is TGTGCCAGCAGTTTTTCGAGGCTAGCGGGGGGGATGGAAGATACGCAGTATTTT.

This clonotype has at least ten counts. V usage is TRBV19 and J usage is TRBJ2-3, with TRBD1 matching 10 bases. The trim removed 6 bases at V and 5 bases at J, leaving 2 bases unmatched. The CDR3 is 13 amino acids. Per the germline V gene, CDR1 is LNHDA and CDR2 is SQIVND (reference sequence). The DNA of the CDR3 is TGTGCCAGTAGCAGGACAGGGGGAGATACGCAGTATTTT. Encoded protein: CASSRTGGDTQYF.

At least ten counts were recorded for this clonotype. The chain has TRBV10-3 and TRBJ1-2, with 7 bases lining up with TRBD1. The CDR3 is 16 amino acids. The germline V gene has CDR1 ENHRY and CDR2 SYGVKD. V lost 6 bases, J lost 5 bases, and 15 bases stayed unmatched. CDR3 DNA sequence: TGTGCCATCAGCCGACAGGGTGAGGTGATTGGGTATGGCTACACCTTC. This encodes CAISRQGEVIGYGYTF.

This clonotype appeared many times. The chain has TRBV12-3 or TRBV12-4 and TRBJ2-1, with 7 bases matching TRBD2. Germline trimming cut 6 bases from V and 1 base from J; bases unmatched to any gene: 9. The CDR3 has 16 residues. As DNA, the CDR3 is TGTGCCAGCAGGGTGGTTAGCGGGCCTTCCTACAATGAGCAGTTCTTC. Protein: CASRVVSGPSYNEQFF.

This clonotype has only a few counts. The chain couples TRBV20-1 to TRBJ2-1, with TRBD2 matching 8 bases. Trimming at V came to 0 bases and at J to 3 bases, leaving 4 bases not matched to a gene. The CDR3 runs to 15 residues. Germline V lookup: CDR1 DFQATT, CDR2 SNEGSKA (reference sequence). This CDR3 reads CSARELAEYYNEQFF. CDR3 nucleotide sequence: TGCAGTGCTAGAGAACTAGCGGAGTACTACAATGAGCAGTTCTTC.

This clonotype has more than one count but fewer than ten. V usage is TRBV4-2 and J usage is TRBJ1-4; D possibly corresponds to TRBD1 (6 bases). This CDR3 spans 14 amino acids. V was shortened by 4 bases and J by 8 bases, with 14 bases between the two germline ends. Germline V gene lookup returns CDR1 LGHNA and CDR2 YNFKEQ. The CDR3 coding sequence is TGTGCCAGCAGCCCCCGTGGAGGGGGGGAAAAACTGTTTTTT. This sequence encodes CASSPRGGGEKLFF.

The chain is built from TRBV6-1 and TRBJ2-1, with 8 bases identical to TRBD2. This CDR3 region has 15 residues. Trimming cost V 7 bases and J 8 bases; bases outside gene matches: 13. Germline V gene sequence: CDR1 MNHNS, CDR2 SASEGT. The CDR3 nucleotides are TGTGCCAGCAAACCAAATAGCGGGGCTAGTTATGAGCAGTTCTTC. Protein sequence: CASKPNSGASYEQFF.

CDR3 nucleotides: TGTGCCAGCAGCATAGGACAGGGCACCTACAATGAGCAGTTCTTC. Protein: CASSIGQGTYNEQFF. The chain is built from TRBV5-5 and TRBJ2-1, with 8 bases fitting TRBD1. Germline CDR1 SGHKS, CDR2 YYEKEE (reference sequence). The CDR3 extends over 15 amino acids. The V gene end was trimmed by 4 bases and the J gene end by 2 bases; junction bases not matched to a gene: 5. The full variable domain, with the rest looked up from reference TRBV5-5 and TRBJ2-1, is DAGVTQSPTHLIKTRGQQVTLRCSPISGHKSVSWYQQVLGQGPQFIFQYYEKEERGRGNFPDRFSARQFPNYSSELNVNALLLGDSALYLCASSIGQGTYNEQFFGPGTRLTVL.

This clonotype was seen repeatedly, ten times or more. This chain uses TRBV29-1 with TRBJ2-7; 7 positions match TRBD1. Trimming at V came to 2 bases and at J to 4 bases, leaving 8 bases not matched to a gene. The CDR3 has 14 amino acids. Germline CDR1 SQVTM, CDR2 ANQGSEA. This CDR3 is CSVESYDRDYEQYF. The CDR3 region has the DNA TGCAGCGTTGAATCCTATGACAGGGATTACGAGCAGTACTTC.